This TCR beta chain was sequenced for a study of T cell repertoires in cytomegalovirus infection. Overall study context: Well-studied HLA-B-restricted epitopes and recently identified HLA-C-restricted epitopes of CMV were both used in the study. CMV infection together with matching HLA type was indicated by public TCR beta signatures.

One entry per CDR3 protein results from TCRdb running MiXCR on the reads. There are approximately 120,000 distinct CDR3 sequences in the sample; about 30% occur only once, and around 80% lies in the top ten. This clonotype is a singleton in its sample. As yet, its antigen is unknown. Since the CDR3 does not end with the conserved phenylalanine or tryptophan, this likely comes from a read error. V was clipped by 3 bases and J by 6 bases, with 18 bases between them. This CDR3 contains 15 residues. The receptor was isolated from a human donor in good health (CMV status not recorded). Some clones in this sample may be carry-over from other donors' samples. Material: CD8+ T cells from cultured PBMCs, obtained from culture after CMV antigen stimulation. The chain recombines TRBV12-3 or TRBV12-4 with TRBJ2-7; D is perhaps TRBD1 or TRBD2 (5 bases each). The CDR3 here is CASSFPGQGVGEQYL. CDR3 DNA sequence: TGTGCCAGCAGTTTCCCGGGGCAAGGAGTTGGCGAGCAGTACTTA.